This is a list of T cell receptor beta chains from one sample in a study of radiotherapy plus CTLA-4 blockade in lung cancer. Assay: immunoSEQ multiplex PCR; the TCRdb copy retains only in-frame clones and omits some. The sample records more than 90,000 clones, approximately 80% being singletons. Sequencing was performed on peripheral blood, taken from a patient treated with radiotherapy plus ipilimumab. Receptor source: a human donor with non-small cell lung cancer who had a partial response to radiotherapy plus ipilimumab. Each CDR3 is given with its conserved first and last residue. Fields, in order: D gene, J gene, clone size, V gene, CDR3 protein, CDR3 DNA. The D gene is left open where the match is weak. Clone size is given for some rows only: seen once, a few or many times, or a class if the clone is expanded.

TRBD2 TRBJ2-3 NA TRBV7-2 CASSPRGLAGAVDTQYF TGTGCCAGCAGCCCCCGGGGACTAGCGGGAGCCGTAGATACGCAGTATTTT
TRBD1 TRBJ1-5 NA TRBV18 CASSPGTGEKENQPQHF TGTGCCAGCTCCCCCGGGACAGGGGAAAAGGAAAATCAGCCCCAGCATTTT
TRBD2 TRBJ2-1 NA TRBV5-1 CASRKPGTSPTLGQFF TGCGCCAGCCGAAAGCCCGGGACTAGCCCCACACTGGGACAGTTCTTC
TRBD1 TRBJ2-7 NA TRBV7-8 CASSEQGYEQYF TGTGCCAGCAGCGAACAGGGGTACGAGCAGTACTTC
TRBD2 TRBJ2-1 NA TRBV4-1 CASSPHAGVYEQFF TGCGCCAGCAGCCCTCACGCGGGGGTATATGAGCAGTTCTTC
NA TRBJ1-2 NA TRBV30 CARELGPNYGYTF TGTGCCCGGGAGTTGGGACCGAACTATGGCTACACCTTC
NA TRBJ2-6 NA TRBV5-1 CASSLTAGANVLTF TGCGCCAGCAGCTTAACAGCTGGGGCCAACGTCCTGACTTTC
NA TRBJ1-5 NA TRBV18 CASSPRDKTVEPQHF TGTGCCAGCTCACCTCGGGACAAAACGGTGGAACCCCAGCATTTT
TRBD1 TRBJ1-1 NA TRBV5-4 CASSIGVRGRAFWDTEAFF TGTGCCAGCAGCATCGGGGTCAGGGGGCGCGCCTTTTGGGACACTGAAGCTTTCTTT
TRBD1 TRBJ1-2 NA TRBV28 CASRPGGVYGYTF TGTGCCAGCAGACCAGGGGGCGTTTATGGCTACACCTTC
NA TRBJ2-2 few TRBV7-3 CASSPDPLNTGELFF TGTGCCAGCAGCCCAGATCCGTTGAACACCGGGGAGCTGTTTTTT
TRBD1 TRBJ1-4 NA TRBV27 CASRTDRVNEKLFF TGTGCCAGCAGAACTGACAGGGTTAATGAAAAACTGTTTTTT
TRBD2 TRBJ2-5 few TRBV11-2 CASSLGASGEETQYF TGTGCCAGCAGCTTAGGTGCTAGCGGGGAAGAGACCCAGTACTTC
TRBD1 TRBJ2-3 NA TRBV5-1 CASRTGTGLTDTQYF TGCGCCAGCAGAACAGGGACAGGGCTCACAGATACGCAGTATTTT
TRBD1 TRBJ2-7 once TRBV5-4 CASRFGDRPYEQYF TGTGCCAGCAGGTTCGGGGACAGACCCTACGAGCAATACTTC
TRBD2 TRBJ2-7 few TRBV11-1 CASSRGTSGSEQYF TGTGCCAGCAGCCGTGGCACTAGCGGGAGCGAGCAGTACTTC